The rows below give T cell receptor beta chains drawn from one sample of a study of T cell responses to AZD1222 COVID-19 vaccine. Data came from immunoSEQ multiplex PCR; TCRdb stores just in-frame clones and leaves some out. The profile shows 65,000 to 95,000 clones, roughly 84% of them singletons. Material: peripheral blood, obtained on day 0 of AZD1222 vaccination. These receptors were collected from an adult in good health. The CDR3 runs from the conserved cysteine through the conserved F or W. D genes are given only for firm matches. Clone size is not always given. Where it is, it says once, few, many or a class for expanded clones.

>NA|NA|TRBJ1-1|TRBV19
CASSVQGTTEAFF
TGTGCCAGTAGTGTGCAGGGGACCACTGAAGCTTTCTTT
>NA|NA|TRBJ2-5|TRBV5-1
CASSLNRDNQETQYF
TGCGCCAGCAGCTTGAACCGGGACAACCAAGAGACCCAGTACTTC
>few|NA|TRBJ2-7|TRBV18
CASSPDVLYEQYF
TGTGCCAGCTCACCAGACGTCCTCTACGAGCAGTACTTC
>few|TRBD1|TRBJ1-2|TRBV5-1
CASEWDSGYGYTF
TGCGCCAGCGAATGGGACAGTGGCTATGGCTACACCTTC
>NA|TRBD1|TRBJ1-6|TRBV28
CASSFGRGLGSPLHF
TGTGCCAGCAGTTTCGGCAGGGGGCTAGGTTCACCCCTCCACTTT
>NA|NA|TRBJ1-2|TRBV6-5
CASSWTGGGYTF
TGTGCCAGCAGTTGGACTGGCGGTGGCTACACCTTC
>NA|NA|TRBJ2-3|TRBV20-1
CSASRGDTQYF
TGCAGTGCTTCGAGGGGAGATACGCAGTATTTT
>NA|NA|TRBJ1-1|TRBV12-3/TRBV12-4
CASSLIQLTEAFF
TGTGCCAGCAGCCTTATCCAACTCACTGAAGCTTTCTTT
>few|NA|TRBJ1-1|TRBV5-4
CASSLHKYTEAFF
TGTGCCAGCAGCCTGCACAAGTACACTGAAGCTTTCTTT
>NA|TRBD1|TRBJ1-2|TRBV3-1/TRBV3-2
CASSQPGQEWGYTF
TGTGCCAGCAGCCAACCGGGACAGGAATGGGGCTACACCTTC
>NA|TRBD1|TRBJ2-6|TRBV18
CASSPVPGQGAGANVLTF
TGTGCCAGCTCACCAGTCCCGGGACAGGGAGCTGGGGCCAACGTCCTGACTTTC
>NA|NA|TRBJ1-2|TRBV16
CASSLDLQGDGYTF
TGTGCCAGCAGCCTGGACCTACAGGGAGACGGCTACACCTTC
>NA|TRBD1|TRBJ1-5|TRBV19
CASRIRTGNHNQPQHF
TGTGCCAGTAGGATTAGGACAGGGAATCACAATCAGCCCCAGCATTTT
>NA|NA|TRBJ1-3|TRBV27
CASTSDYATIYF
TGTGCCAGCACCTCAGATTATGCCACCATATATTTT
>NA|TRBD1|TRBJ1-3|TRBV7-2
CASSGGTVGNTIYF
TGTGCCAGCAGCGGGGGGACAGTCGGAAACACCATATATTTT
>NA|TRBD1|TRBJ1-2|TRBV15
CATTEDRGLGGYTF
TGTGCCACCACGGAGGACAGGGGGCTAGGGGGCTACACCTTC
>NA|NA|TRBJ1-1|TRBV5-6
CASSFRRGTNTEAFF
TGTGCCAGCAGCTTTCGTAGAGGGACGAACACTGAAGCTTTCTTT
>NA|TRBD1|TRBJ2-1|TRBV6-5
CASQDRVFYNEQFF
TGTGCCAGCCAAGACAGGGTATTCTACAATGAGCAGTTCTTC
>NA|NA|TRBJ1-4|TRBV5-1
CASSLTATNEKLFF
TGCGCCAGCAGTTTGACTGCAACTAATGAAAAACTGTTTTTT
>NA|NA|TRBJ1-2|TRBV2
CASSNYGYTF
TGTGCCAGCAGTAACTATGGCTACACCTTC
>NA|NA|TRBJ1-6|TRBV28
CASSWVGVGSPLHF
TGTGCCAGCAGTTGGGTTGGGGTAGGCTCACCCCTCCACTTT
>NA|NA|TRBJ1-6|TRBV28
CASSPSGREVSPLHF
TGTGCCAGCAGTCCCTCCGGGAGGGAGGTTTCACCCCTCCACTTT
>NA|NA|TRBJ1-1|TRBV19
CASRPGRMNTEAFF
TGTGCCAGTAGGCCCGGACGGATGAACACTGAAGCTTTCTTT
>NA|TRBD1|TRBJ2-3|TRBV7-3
CASSLIEGQFVYF
TGTGCCAGCAGCTTAATAGAGGGACAGTTCGTGTATTTT
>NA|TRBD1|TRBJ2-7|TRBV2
CASSVASGTGSYEQYF
TGTGCCAGCAGTGTCGCCTCCGGGACAGGGAGCTACGAGCAGTACTTC
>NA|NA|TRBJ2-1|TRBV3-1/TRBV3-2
CASSPPEGFYYNEQFF
TGTGCCAGCAGCCCTCCGGAGGGATTCTACTACAATGAGCAGTTCTTC
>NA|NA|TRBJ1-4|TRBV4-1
CASSQDPGVNEKLFF
TGCGCCAGCAGCCAAGATCCCGGGGTTAATGAAAAACTGTTTTTT
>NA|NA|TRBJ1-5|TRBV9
CASSPGTALNQPQHF
TGTGCCAGCAGCCCCGGAACGGCCCTCAATCAGCCCCAGCATTTT
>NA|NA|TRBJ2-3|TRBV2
CASSGYGDTQYF
TGTGCCAGCAGTGGTTACGGAGATACGCAGTATTTT
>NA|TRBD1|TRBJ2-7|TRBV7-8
CASRPGTGTYEQYF
TGTGCCAGCAGACCCGGGACAGGGACGTACGAGCAGTACTTC
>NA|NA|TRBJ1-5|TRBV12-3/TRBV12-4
CASSLGGYQPQHF
TGTGCCAGCAGTTTAGGGGGATACCAGCCCCAGCATTTT